This T cell receptor (beta chain) came from a study of beta chain features in type 1 diabetes. The isolated RNA, all of it, was reverse transcribed, so expressed TCRB transcripts were what got sequenced. Produced via immunoSEQ multiplex PCR; TCRdb's table is partial and in-frame only. The repertoire has 150,000 to 170,000 clones, under 13% of them found once; the top ten carry roughly 0.5%. Points on this clone: Its antigen is not identified.

Study-wide results and limits: Moderately but significantly shorter TCRB CDR3s were found in Type 1 diabetes patients in all four CD4+ subsets. For patients and controls alike, PCR might favor shorter templates to the same degree. In cDNA sequencing, cells with high TCR expression could be over-represented.

Trimming removed 2 bases from V and 5 bases from J; junction bases left unmatched: 10. The V gene's germline CDR1 is SGHRS and CDR2 YFSETQ. The CDR3 covers 16 residues. Sequencing used central memory CD4+ T cells from blood. V gene TRBV5-1 combines with J gene TRBJ2-3, with TRBD2 matching over 8 bases. The TCR sequence derives from a man aged 30 to 39 with type 1 diabetes. The CDR3 DNA reads as TGCGCCAGCAGCTTCGATGGTGCGGGAGGTGAAGATACGCAGTATTTT. It translates to CASSFDGAGGEDTQYF.